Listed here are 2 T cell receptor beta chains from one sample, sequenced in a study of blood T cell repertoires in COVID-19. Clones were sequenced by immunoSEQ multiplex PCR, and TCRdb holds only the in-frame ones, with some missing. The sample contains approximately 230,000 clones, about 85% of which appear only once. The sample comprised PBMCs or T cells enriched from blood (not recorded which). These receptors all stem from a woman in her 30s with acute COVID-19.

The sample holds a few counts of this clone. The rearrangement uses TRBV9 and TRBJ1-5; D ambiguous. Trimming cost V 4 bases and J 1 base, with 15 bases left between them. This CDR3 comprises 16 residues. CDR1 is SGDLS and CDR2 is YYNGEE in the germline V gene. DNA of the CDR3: TGTGCCAGCAGCCAAGAGAGGGCCGCGAGCAATCAGCCCCAGCATTTT. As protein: CASSQERAASNQPQHF.

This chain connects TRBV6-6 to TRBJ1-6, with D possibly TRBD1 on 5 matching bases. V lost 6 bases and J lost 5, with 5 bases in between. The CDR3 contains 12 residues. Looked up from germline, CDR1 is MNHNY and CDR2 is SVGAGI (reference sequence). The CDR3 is CASRGDNSPLHF. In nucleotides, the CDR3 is TGTGCCAGCAGAGGGGATAATTCACCCCTCCACTTT.